Each of the 13 T cell receptor beta chains below was sequenced from the same sample in a study of CD8 T cells in Susac syndrome (dated by TCRdb to about 2019). The method behind the library was the immunoSEQ multiplex PCR assay. RNA was extracted using the RNeasy kit, and roughly 0.5 to 1 microgram was reverse transcribed with random hexamers. Through fastp at Q25 and MiXCR, TCRdb rebuilt clones from the public reads, retaining in-frame beta chains. Identical CDR3 protein sequences are pooled into one entry, listed with their most common genes and DNA. This sample holds 100,000 to 150,000 distinct CDR3 sequences; 90% to 95% were observed only once. In total, the top ten clones hold around 0.12% of the sample. Source material: CD4+ T cells from PBMCs. Source of these receptors: a human donor in good health.

The rearrangement joins TRBV29-1 to TRBJ1-1, with TRBD1 identical over 9 bases. V lost 4 bases and J lost 5; bases outside the gene matches: 5. Germline assignment: CDR1 SQVTM and CDR2 ANQGSEA. There are 13 residues in the CDR3. DNA for the CDR3: TGCAGCGTTGTTACAGGGGGCCTTACTGAAGCTTTCTTT. It encodes CSVVTGGLTEAFF.

The chain employs TRBV28 and TRBJ2-5; the match to TRBD2 covers 8 bases. The length of the CDR3 is 15 residues. Germline values: CDR1 MDHEN, CDR2 SYDVKM. V gave up 5 bases and J gave up 3 bases; unmatched junction bases: 8. This chain's CDR3 is CASSPWVSGKETQYF. CDR3 DNA sequence: TGTGCCAGCAGTCCCTGGGTTAGCGGGAAAGAGACCCAGTACTTC.

CDR3 sequence reads: CASSLGDRVSYNEQFF. The CDR3 nucleotides read TGTGCCAGCAGCTTAGGAGACAGGGTCTCCTACAATGAGCAGTTCTTC. The gene calls are TRBV7-2 and TRBJ2-1; 7 bases agree with TRBD1. This CDR3 has 16 residues. J gave up 0 bases and V 1 base, and 3 bases lay outside the gene matches. Germline V CDR1 and CDR2: SGHTA, FQGNSA.

V and J are TRBV7-2 and TRBJ2-1; 14 bases agree with TRBD2. The CDR3 spans 15 residues. Germline V gives CDR1 SGHTA, CDR2 FQGNSA. With 4 bases clipped from V and 10 bases from J, the junction kept 6 bases outside the gene matches. CDR3 loop: CASSSTSGRAKEQFF. For the CDR3, the DNA is TGTGCCAGCAGCTCGACTAGCGGGAGGGCCAAGGAGCAGTTCTTC.

The rearrangement links TRBV30 to TRBJ2-7; D is possibly TRBD2 (7 bases). The CDR3 extends over 14 amino acids. Germline V CDR1 and CDR2: GTSNPN, SVGIG (reference sequence). V was clipped by 3 bases and J by 2 bases, with 14 bases between them. CDR3 DNA: TGTGCCTGGAGAAAGAGGGGGGGGCCCTACGAGCAGTACTTC. The encoded protein is CAWRKRGGPYEQYF.

As DNA, the CDR3 is TGTGCCAGCAGTCTCGACGGGGTGAGCTCCTACGAGCAGTACTTC. Protein product: CASSLDGVSSYEQYF. V usage is TRBV6-6 and J usage is TRBJ2-7, with TRBD2 as a possible D gene (5 bases). Germline CDR1 and CDR2: MNHNY and SVGAGI (reference sequence). The germline V and J ends were trimmed by 5 bases and 0 bases, with 14 bases remaining between them. The CDR3 runs to 15 residues.

The gene calls are TRBV5-1 and TRBJ2-7; TRBD2 matches 8 bases. Germline CDR1 reads SGHRS; CDR2 reads YFSETQ. Trimming took 6 bases from V and 6 from J; bases not matched to a gene: 11. The CDR3 consists of 14 residues. CDR3 sequence reads: CASTSVAGMGEQYF. The CDR3 bases are TGCGCCAGCACCTCGGTAGCGGGAATGGGCGAGCAGTACTTC.

The chain combines TRBV3-1 with TRBJ2-7; D not resolved. Germline V lookup: CDR1 LGHDT, CDR2 YNNKEL (reference sequence). The CDR3 runs 13 residues. V lost 2 bases, J lost 6 bases, and 11 bases lay in between. The CDR3 DNA sequence: TGTGCCAGCAGCCAACGATTCCTGAGCGAGCAGTACTTC. This sequence encodes CASSQRFLSEQYF.

J is TRBJ2-7 and V is TRBV3-1, with D possibly matching TRBD2 (5 bases). From germline, CDR1 is LGHDT and CDR2 YNNKEL (reference sequence). V was shortened by 3 bases and J by 5 bases, with 14 bases between the two germline ends. The CDR3 runs 14 residues. Here the CDR3 reads CASSQWTGPNEQYF. In DNA form, the CDR3 reads TGTGCCAGCAGCCAGTGGACTGGCCCCAACGAGCAGTACTTC.

The CDR3 here is CASSSMDFLYRGQYF. CDR3 bases: TGTGCCAGCAGCTCCATGGACTTCCTGTACAGGGGCCAGTACTTC. The chain employs TRBV3-1 and TRBJ2-5, with 7 bases fitting TRBD1. This CDR3 comprises 15 residues. Germline CDR1 and CDR2: LGHDT and YNNKEL (reference sequence). The V and J ends lost 5 bases and 10 bases, in that order; junction bases with no gene match: 16.

The V call is TRBV5-6, the J call TRBJ2-1; D might be TRBD1 (5 bases). Germline V lookup: CDR1 SGHDT, CDR2 YYEEEE. V shed 0 bases and J shed 15 bases, with 13 bases lying between them. The CDR3 runs 12 residues. CDR3 region: CASSLGAQAPFF. Here the CDR3 DNA reads TGTGCCAGCAGCTTGGGGGCACAGGCCCCGTTCTTC.

The rearrangement uses TRBV5-1 and TRBJ2-4, with TRBD2 as a possible D gene (5 bases). V shed 0 bases and J shed 6 bases, with 13 bases lying between them. Looked up from germline, CDR1 is SGHRS and CDR2 is YFSETQ. The CDR3 consists of 15 residues. The CDR3 bases are TGCGCCAGCAGCTTGGGGACCCTTCGGGGAAACATTCAGTACTTC. This sequence encodes CASSLGTLRGNIQYF.

The V and J genes are TRBV3-1 and TRBJ1-1; 9 bases fit TRBD1. The CDR3 runs to 11 residues. V shed 5 bases and J 11 bases; nucleotides not matched to a gene: 3. The germline CDR1 and CDR2 sequences are LGHDT and YNNKEL (reference sequence). CDR3 protein: CASSEQGAAFF. The CDR3 DNA reads as TGTGCCAGCAGCGAACAGGGGGCCGCTTTCTTT.